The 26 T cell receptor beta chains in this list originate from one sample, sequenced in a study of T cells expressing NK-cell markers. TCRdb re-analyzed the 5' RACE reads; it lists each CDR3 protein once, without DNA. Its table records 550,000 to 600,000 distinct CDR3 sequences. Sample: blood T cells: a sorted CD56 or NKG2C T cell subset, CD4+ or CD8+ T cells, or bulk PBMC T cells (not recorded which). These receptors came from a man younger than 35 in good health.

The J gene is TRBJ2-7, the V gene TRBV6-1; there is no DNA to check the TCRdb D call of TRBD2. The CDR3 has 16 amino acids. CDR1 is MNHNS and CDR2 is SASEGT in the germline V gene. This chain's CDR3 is CASRGLTSGSAYEQYF.

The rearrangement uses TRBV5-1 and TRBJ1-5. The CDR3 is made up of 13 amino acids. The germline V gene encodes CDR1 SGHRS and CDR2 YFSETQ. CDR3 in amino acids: CASSLDLGQPQHF.

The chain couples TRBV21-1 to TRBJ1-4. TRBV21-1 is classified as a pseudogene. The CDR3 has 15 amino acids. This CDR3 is CASSKEDSTNEKLFF.

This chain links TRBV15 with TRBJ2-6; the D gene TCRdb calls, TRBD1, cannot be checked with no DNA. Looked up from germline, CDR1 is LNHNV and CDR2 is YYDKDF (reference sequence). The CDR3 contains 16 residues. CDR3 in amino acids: CATSRLTGAGANVLTF.

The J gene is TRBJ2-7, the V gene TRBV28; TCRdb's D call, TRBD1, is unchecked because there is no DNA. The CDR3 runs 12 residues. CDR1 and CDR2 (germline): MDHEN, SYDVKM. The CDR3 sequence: CAVRDAGYEQYF.

The CDR3 loop reads CATSIETGQSVSQHF. This rearrangement joins TRBV15 to TRBJ1-5. CDR1 and CDR2 from the germline V gene are LNHNV and YYDKDF (reference sequence). This CDR3 spans 15 amino acids.

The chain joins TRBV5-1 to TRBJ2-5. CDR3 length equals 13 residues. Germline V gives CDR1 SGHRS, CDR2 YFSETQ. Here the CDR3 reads CASRTETQETQYF.

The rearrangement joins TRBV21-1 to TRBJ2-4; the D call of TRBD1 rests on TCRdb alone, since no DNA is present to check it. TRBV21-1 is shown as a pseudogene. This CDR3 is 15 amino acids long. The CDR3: CASSRFREAKNIQYF.

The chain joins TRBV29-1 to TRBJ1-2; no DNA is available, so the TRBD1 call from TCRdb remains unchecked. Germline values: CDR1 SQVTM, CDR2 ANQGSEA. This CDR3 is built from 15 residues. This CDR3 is CSVPGPGSRRYGYTF. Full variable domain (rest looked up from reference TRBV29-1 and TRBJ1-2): SAVISQKPSRDICQRGTSLTIQCQVDSQVTMMFWYRQQPGQSLTLIATANQGSEATYESGFVIDKFPISRPNLTFSTLTVSNMSPEDSSIYLCSVPGPGSRRYGYTFGSGTRLTVV.

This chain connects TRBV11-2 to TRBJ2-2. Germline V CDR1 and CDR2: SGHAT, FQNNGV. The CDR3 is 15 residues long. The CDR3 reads CASTLSDGITGELFF.

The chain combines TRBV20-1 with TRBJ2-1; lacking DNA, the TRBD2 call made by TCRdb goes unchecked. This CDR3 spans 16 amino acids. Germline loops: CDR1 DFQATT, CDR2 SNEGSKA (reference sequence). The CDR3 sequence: CSARKKLAGAYNEQFF.

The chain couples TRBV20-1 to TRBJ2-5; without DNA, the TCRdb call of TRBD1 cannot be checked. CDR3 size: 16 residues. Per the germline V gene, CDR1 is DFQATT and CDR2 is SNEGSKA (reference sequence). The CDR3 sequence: CSARPQGTFLQETQYF.

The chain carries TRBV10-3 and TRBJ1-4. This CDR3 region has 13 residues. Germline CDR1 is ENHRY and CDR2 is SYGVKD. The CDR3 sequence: CAISGVANEKLFF.

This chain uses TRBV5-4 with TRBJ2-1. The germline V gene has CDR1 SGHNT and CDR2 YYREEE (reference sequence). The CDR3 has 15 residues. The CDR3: CASSLPLQTYNEQFF.

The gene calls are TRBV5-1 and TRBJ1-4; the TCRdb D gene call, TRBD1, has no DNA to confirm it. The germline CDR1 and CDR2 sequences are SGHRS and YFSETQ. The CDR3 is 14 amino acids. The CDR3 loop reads CASSLVDRDEKLFF. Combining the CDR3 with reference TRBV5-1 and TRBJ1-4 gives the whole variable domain KAGVTQTPRYLIKTRGQQVTLSCSPISGHRSVSWYQQTPGQGLQFLFEYFSETQRNKGNFPGRFSGRQFSNSRSEMNVSTLELGDSALYLCASSLVDRDEKLFFGSGTQLSVL.

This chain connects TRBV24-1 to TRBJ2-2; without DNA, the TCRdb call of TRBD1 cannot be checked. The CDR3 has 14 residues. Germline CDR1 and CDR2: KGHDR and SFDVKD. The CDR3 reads CATSEGDRAGELFF.

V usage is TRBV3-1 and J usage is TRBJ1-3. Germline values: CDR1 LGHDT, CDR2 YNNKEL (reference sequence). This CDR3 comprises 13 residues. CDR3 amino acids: CASSQEWGNTIYF.

The CDR3 spells CASSLDPVVGGPEAFF. This rearrangement joins TRBV5-1 to TRBJ1-1; the D call from TCRdb, TRBD1, cannot be confirmed without DNA. CDR1 is SGHRS and CDR2 is YFSETQ in the germline V gene. CDR3 length: 16 amino acids.

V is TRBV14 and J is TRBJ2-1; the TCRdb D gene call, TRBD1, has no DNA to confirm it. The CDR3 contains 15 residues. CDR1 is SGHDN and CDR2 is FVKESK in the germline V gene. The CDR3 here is CASSLFGTGYNEQFF. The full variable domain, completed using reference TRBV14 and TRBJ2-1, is EAGVTQFPSHSVIEKGQTVTLRCDPISGHDNLYWYRRVMGKEIKFLLHFVKESKQDESGMPNNRFLAERTGGTYSTLKVQPAELEDSGVYFCASSLFGTGYNEQFFGPGTRLTVL.

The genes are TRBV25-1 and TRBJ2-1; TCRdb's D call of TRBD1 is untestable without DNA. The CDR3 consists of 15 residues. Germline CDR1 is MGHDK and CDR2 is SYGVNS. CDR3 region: CASSEFDRGGNEQFF.

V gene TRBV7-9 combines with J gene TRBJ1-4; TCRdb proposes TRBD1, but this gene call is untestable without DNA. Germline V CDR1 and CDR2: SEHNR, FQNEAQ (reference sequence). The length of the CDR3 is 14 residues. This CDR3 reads CASSLGDKRTKLFF.

The chain's CDR3 is CASSRDTNNEQFF. V is TRBV18 and J is TRBJ2-1. The CDR3 has 13 amino acids. Germline lookup yields CDR1 KGHSH and CDR2 LQKENI.

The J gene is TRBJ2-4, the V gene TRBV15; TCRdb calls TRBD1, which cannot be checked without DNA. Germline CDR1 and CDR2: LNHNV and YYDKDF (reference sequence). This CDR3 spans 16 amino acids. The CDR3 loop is CATGRDRALAKNIQYF.

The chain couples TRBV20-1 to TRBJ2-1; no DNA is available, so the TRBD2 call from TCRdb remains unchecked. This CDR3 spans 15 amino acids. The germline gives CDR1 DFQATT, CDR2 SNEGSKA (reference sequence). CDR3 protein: CSAGRTSGSVREQFF.

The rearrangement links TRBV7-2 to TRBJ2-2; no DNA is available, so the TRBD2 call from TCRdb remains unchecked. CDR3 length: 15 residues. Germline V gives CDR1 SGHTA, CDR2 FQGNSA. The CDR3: CASSQREGFTGELFF. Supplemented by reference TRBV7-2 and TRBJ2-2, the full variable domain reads GAGVSQSPSNKVTEKGKDVELRCDPISGHTALYWYRQSLGQGLEFLIYFQGNSAPDKSGLPSDRFSAERTGGSVSTLTIQRTQQEDSAVYLCASSQREGFTGELFFGEGSRLTVL.

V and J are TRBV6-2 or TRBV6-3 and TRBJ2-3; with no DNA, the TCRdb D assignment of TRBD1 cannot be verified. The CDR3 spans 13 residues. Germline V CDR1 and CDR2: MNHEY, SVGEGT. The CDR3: CASTRRGTDTQYF.